This TCR beta chain is from a study of blood T cells in healthy people across ages. Study-level points and caveats: What prevented conclusive comparison of naive and antigen-experienced cells was that PBMCs were unsorted.

This clonotype was counted a few times. Its antigen remains unknown. For the second PCR, which ran for about 6 to 11 cycles, a sample-barcoded 5' primer and a J-beta primer mix were used. TCRdb re-derived calls from the 5' RACE reads in MiXCR, one entry per CDR3 protein. The sample includes approximately 800,000 distinct CDR3 sequences, 45% to 70% seen only once; the top ten take around 25%. Drawing of peripheral blood yielded about 10 milliliters from each donor. Each sample yielded at least 6 micrograms of PBMC total RNA. The germline V gene has CDR1 SNHLY and CDR2 FYNNEI. This CDR3 has 17 residues. V dropped 4 bases and J dropped 9 bases, with 25 bases sitting between them.

The TCR comes from a middle-aged man in good health. This chain connects TRBV2 to TRBJ2-1; a weak D match, TRBD2 (6 bases). Sequenced: blood. CDR3 nucleotide sequence: TGTGCCAGCAGTGGCGCTGCGGGGCTAGCGCACCGACTTGAGCAGTTCTTC. Translation: CASSGAAGLAHRLEQFF.